Below, one T cell receptor beta chain is given with its context. Germline V gives CDR1 DFQATT, CDR2 SNEGSKA (reference sequence). This CDR3 contains 13 residues. V gave up 6 bases and J gave up 5 bases, with 16 bases separating them. Each single cDNA molecule received a unique molecular identifier. TCRdb independently ran MiXCR on the 5' RACE reads; one entry per CDR3 protein. The sample shows roughly 65,000 distinct CDR3 sequences, 12% of them seen only once. This specimen comes from a study of early T cells in non-severe SARS-CoV-2 infection. Study-wide context: With bulk RNA from unsorted whole blood as input, sequencing yielded unpaired chains.

Sequenced: whole blood. J is TRBJ1-1 and V is TRBV20-1; D may be TRBD1 (5 bases). The sequence was obtained from an adult who was a healthcare worker with PCR-confirmed SARS-CoV-2 infection or an uninfected control (not recorded which). This chain's CDR3 is CSALRPGGTEAFF. CDR3 in DNA: TGCAGTGCCTTACGACCGGGGGGAACTGAAGCTTTCTTT.